This T cell receptor beta chain was found in a study of CD8 T cells in Susac syndrome. Study-level findings and limits: The relatively small number of individuals in the TCR sequencing and HLA analysis was acknowledged by the study.

This clonotype was observed a few times. Its antigen is not known. The sequenced target, TCR beta, came from blood CD8+ and CD4+ T cells. In contrast to the negatively isolated CD8+ and CD4+ T cells, TEMRA cells were FACS-enriched. The V gene lost 1 base and the J gene lost 0 bases, with 6 bases spanning the gap. In germline, CDR1 is MGHRA, CDR2 YSYEKL. The CDR3 length is 14 residues. Reverse transcription of about 0.5 to 1 ug RNA was carried out with random hexamers. Across 54 Vbeta and 13 Jbeta, TCR beta CDR3 was amplified with immunoSEQ multiplex PCR. Via MiXCR, TCRdb re-called the immunoSEQ multiplex PCR reads, giving one row per CDR3 protein. The sample has about 400,000 distinct CDR3 sequences; around 85% are singletons.

The source material was CD8+ T cells from PBMCs. The chain is built from TRBV4-1 and TRBJ1-1; the D is unclear. The sequence was collected from a human donor with multiple sclerosis. The CDR3 DNA sequence: TGCGCCAGCAGCCAAGTGATAGTGAACACTGAAGCTTTCTTT. Translation: CASSQVIVNTEAFF.